This record concerns one TCR beta chain sequence. The sample originates from a study of sequential checkpoint blockade in melanoma. Study overall: Both treatment sequences were followed by maintenance nivolumab.

With 0 bases clipped from V and 10 bases from J, the junction kept 4 bases outside the gene matches. This CDR3 comprises 13 residues. Per germline, CDR1 SGDLS and CDR2 YYNGEE. Treatment denoted: randomized to nivolumab then ipilimumab (arm A) or the reverse (arm B). None of the patients previously received DNA-damaging chemotherapy. Live CD3+CD8+ CD19− CD56− cells were sorted from PBMCs. Clones were sequenced by immunoSEQ multiplex PCR, and TCRdb holds only the in-frame ones, with some missing. Of some 17,000 clones in the sample, about 69% are singletons; the top ten hold 15% to 20%. This chain connects TRBV9 to TRBJ2-1, with TRBD1 matching over 7 bases. The clonotype originates from a human donor with melanoma. The starting material was CD8+ T cells sorted from blood (inferred from file names), obtained from a patient given nivolumab and ipilimumab in sequence. The CDR3: CASSVGGGEEQFF. Written as DNA, the CDR3 is TGTGCCAGCAGCGTAGGAGGGGGCGAAGAGCAGTTCTTC.